This T cell receptor (beta chain) is from a study of CD8+ T cells in alopecia areata. RNA was extracted and reverse transcribed into cDNA as the sequencing template. Assay used: immunoSEQ multiplex PCR; TCRdb lists only in-frame clones, some missing. The table shows around 170,000 clones, with 45% to 60% occurring only once. Treatment described: oral pan-JAK inhibitor, 5-10 mg twice daily. CDR3 length equals 13 residues. CDR1 is MNHEY and CDR2 is SVGAGI in the germline V gene. Deletions cut 4 bases from V and 5 bases from J, with 9 bases between. This chain uses TRBV6-5 with TRBJ2-1, with D perhaps matching TRBD1 (5 bases). The origin of this receptor is a human donor with alopecia areata. Sequenced material: CD8+ T cells sorted from blood, taken at roughly week 53, from a patient treated with tofacitinib. Here the CDR3 DNA reads TGTGCCAGCAGTTCACAGGAAAACAATGAGCAGTTCTTC. It yields the protein CASSSQENNEQFF.